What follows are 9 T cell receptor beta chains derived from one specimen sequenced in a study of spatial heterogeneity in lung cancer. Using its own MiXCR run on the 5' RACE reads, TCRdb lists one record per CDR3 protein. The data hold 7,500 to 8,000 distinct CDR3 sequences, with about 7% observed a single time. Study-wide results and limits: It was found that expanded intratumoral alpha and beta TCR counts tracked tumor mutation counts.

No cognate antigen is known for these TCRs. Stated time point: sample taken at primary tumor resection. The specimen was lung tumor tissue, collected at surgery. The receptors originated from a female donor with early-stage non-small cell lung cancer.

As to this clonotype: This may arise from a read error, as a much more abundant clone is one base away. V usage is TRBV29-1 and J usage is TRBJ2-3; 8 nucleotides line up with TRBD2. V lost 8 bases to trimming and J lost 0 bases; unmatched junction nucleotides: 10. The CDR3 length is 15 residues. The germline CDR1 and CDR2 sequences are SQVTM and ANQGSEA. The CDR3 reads CSLGILAASTDTQYF. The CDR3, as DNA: TGCAGCCTTGGGATACTAGCGGCTAGCACAGATACGCAGTATTTT.

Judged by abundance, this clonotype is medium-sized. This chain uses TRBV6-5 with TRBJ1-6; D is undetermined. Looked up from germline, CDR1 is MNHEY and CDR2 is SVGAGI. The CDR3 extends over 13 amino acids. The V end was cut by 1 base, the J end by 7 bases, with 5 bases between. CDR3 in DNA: TGTGCCAGCAGTTACTTCGAGAATTCACCCCTCCACTTT. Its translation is CASSYFENSPLHF.

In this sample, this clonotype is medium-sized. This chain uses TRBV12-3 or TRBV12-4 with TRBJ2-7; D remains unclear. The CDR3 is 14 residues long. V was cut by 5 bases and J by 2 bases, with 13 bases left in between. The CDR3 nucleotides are TGTGCCAGCAGTAACACCCTGGTAACCTACGAGCAGTACTTC. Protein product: CASSNTLVTYEQYF.

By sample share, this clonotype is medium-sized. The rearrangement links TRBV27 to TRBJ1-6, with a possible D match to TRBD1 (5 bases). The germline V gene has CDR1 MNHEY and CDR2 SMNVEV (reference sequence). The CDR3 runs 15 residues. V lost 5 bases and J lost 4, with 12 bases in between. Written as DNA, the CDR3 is TGTGCCAGCAGTCGGGCAGGGCCTTATAATTCACCCCTCCACTTT. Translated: CASSRAGPYNSPLHF.

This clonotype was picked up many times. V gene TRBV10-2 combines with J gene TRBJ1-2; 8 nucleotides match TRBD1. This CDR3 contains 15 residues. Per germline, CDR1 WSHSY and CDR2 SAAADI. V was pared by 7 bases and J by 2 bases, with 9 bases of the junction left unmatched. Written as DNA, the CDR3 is TGCGCCAGCAAAGACAGGGGAGGAGGAAACTATGGCTACACCTTC. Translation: CASKDRGGGNYGYTF.

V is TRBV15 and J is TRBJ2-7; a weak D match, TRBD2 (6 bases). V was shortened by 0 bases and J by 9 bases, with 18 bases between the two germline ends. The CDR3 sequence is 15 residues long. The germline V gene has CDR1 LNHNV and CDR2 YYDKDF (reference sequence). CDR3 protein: CATSRDGYPPGRQYF. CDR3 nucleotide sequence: TGTGCCACCAGCAGAGATGGGTACCCTCCCGGGAGGCAGTACTTC.

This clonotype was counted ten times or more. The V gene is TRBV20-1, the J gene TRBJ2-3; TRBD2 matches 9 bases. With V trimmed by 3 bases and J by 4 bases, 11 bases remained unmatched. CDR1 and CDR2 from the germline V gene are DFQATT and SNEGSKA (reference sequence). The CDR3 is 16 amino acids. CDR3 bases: TGCAGTGCTAGGGGGGGCCCAGCGGGAGGCTCAGATACGCAGTATTTT. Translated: CSARGGPAGGSDTQYF.

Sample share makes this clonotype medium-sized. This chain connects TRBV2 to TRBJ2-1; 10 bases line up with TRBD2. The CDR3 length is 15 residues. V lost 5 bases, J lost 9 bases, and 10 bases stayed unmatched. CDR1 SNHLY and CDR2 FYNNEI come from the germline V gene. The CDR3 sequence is CASSSGASGRGEQFF. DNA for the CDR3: TGTGCCAGCAGTTCCGGGGCTAGCGGGAGAGGTGAGCAGTTCTTC.

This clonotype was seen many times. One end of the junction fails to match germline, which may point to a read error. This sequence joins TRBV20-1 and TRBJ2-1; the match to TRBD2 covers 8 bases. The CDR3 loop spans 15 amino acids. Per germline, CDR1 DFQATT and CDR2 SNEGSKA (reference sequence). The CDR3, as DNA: TGCAGTGCTAGAGATCGGATTAGCGGGGTAAATGGGCAGTTCTTC. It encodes CSARDRISGVNGQFF.